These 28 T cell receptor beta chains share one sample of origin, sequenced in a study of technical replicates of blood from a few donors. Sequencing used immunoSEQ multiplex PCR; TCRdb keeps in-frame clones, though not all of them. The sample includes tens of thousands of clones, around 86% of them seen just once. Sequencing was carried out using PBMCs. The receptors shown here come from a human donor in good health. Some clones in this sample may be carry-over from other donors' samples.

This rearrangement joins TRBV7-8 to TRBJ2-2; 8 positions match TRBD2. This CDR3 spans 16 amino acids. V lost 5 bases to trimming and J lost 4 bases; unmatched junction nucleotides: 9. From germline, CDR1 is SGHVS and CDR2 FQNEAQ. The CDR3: CASSVRAGAVTGELFF. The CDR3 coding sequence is TGTGCCAGCAGCGTACGAGCGGGAGCTGTCACCGGGGAGCTGTTTTTT. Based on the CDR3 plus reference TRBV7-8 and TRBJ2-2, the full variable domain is GAGVSQSPRYKVAKRGQDVALRCDPISGHVSLFWYQQALGQGPEFLTYFQNEAQLDKSGLPSDRFFAERPEGSVSTLKIQRTQQEDSAVYLCASSVRAGAVTGELFFGEGSRLTVL.

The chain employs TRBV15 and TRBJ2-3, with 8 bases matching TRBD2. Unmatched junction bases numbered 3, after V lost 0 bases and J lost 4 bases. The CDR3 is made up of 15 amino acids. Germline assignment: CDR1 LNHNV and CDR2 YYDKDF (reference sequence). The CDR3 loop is CATSRDYGGADTQYF. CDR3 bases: TGTGCCACCAGCAGAGACTACGGGGGGGCAGATACGCAGTATTTT. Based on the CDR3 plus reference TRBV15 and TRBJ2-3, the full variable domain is DAMVIQNPRYQVTQFGKPVTLSCSQTLNHNVMYWYQQKSSQAPKLLFHYYDKDFNNEADTPDNFQSRRPNTSFCFLDIRSPGLGDTAMYLCATSRDYGGADTQYFGPGTRLTVL.

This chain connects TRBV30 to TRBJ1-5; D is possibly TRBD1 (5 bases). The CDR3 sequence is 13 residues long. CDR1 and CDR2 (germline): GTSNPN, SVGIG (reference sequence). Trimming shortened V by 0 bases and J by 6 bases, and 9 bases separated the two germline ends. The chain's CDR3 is CAWSVEGRQPQHF. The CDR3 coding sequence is TGTGCCTGGAGTGTGGAGGGACGTCAGCCCCAGCATTTT.

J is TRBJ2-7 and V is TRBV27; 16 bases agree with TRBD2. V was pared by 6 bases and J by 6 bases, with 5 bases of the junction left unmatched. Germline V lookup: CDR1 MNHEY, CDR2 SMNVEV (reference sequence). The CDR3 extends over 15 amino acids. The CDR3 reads CASRPGTSGRGEQYF. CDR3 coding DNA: TGTGCCAGCAGACCCGGGACTAGCGGGAGGGGCGAGCAGTACTTC.

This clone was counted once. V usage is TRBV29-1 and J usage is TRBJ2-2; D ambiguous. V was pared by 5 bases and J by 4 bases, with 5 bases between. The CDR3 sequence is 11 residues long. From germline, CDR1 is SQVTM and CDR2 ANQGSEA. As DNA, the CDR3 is TGCAGCGTTCGGTCCACCGGGGAGCTGTTTTTT. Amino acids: CSVRSTGELFF.

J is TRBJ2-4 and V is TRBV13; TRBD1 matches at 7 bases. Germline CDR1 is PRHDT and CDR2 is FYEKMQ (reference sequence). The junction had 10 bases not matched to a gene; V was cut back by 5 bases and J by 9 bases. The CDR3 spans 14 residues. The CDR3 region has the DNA TGTGCCAGCAGCCCACGACGGACAGGCAGCATTCAGTACTTC. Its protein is CASSPRRTGSIQYF.

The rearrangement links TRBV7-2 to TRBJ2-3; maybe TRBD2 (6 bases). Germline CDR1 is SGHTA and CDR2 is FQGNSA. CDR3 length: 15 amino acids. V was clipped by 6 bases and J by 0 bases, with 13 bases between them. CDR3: CASRNGGTSTDTQYF. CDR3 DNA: TGTGCCAGCAGAAACGGGGGAACTAGCACAGATACGCAGTATTTT.

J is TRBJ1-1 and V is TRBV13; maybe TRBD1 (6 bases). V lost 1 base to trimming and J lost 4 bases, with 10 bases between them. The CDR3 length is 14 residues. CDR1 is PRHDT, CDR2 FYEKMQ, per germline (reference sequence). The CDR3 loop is CASSLEGGGTEAFF. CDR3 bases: TGTGCCAGCAGCTTAGAGGGGGGGGGCACTGAAGCTTTCTTT.

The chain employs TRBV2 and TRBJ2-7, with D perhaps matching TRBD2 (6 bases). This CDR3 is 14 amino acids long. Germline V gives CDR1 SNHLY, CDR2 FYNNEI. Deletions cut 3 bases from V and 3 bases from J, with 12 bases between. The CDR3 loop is CASSDLSGDYEQYF. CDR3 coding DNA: TGTGCCAGCAGTGATCTTTCGGGAGACTACGAGCAGTACTTC.

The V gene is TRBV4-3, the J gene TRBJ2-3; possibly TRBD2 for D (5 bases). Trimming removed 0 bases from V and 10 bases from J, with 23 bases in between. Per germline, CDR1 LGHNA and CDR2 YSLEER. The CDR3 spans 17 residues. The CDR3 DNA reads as TGCGCCAGCAGCCAAGAGTCCCTAGCTTTGGCCAGCCATCCGCAGTATTTT. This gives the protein CASSQESLALASHPQYF.

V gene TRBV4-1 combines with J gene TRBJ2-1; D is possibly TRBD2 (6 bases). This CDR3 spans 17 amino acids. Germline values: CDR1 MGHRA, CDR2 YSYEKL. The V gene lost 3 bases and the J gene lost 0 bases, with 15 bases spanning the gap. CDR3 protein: CASSQATGVSSYNEQFF. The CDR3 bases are TGCGCCAGCAGCCAGGCGACGGGGGTGAGCTCCTACAATGAGCAGTTCTTC.

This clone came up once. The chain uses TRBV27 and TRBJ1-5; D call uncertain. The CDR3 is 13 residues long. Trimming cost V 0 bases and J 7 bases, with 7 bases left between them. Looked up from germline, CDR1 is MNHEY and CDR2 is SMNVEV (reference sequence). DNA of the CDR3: TGTGCCAGCAGTTTATCCTTCGGGCAGCCCCAGCATTTT. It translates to CASSLSFGQPQHF.

In DNA form, the CDR3 reads TGTGCCAGCAGCTTACTAGCGGGAGGGCAGTTCTTC. Translating it yields CASSLLAGGQFF. V is TRBV7-2 and J is TRBJ2-1; 11 positions match TRBD2. Germline trimming cut 2 bases from V and 12 bases from J; bases unmatched to any gene: 0. This CDR3 spans 12 amino acids. From germline, CDR1 is SGHTA and CDR2 FQGNSA.

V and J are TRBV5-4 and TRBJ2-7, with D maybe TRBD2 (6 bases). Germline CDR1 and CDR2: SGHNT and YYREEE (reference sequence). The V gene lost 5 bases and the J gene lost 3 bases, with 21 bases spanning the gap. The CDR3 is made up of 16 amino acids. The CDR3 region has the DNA TGTGCCAGCAGGCCCCGGGCGGGGTCCAACGTCTACGAGCAGTACTTC. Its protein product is CASRPRAGSNVYEQYF.

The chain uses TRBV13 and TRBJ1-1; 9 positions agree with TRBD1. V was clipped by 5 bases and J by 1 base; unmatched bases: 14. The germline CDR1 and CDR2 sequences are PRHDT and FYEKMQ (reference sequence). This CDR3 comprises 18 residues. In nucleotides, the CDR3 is TGTGCCAGCAGCGGGGGCGGGACAGGGACAAGAAGGAACACTGAAGCTTTCTTT. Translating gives CASSGGGTGTRRNTEAFF.

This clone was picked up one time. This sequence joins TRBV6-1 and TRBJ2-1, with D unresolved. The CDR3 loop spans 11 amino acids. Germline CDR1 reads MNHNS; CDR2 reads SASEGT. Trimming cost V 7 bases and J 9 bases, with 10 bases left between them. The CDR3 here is CASNWNSEQFF. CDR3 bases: TGTGCCAGCAATTGGAACAGTGAGCAGTTCTTC.

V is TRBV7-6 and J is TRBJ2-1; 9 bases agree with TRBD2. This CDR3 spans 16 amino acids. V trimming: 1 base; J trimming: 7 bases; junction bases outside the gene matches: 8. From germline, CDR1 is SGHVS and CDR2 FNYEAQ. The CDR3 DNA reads TGTGCCAGCAGCTTAGTGGGCGGGAGGGCCAGGAATGAGCAGTTCTTC. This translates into CASSLVGGRARNEQFF.

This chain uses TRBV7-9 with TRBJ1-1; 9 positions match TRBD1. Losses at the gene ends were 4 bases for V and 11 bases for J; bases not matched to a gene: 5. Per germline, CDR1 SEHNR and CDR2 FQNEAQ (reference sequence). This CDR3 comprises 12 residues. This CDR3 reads CASSWTGAWAFF. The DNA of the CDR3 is TGTGCCAGCAGCTGGACAGGGGCGTGGGCTTTCTTT.

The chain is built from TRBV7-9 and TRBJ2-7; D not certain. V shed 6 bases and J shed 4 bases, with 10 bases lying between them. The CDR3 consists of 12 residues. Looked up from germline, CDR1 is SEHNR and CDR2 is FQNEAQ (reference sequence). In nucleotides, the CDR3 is TGTGCCAGCAGTAAATTTCCGTACGAGCAGTACTTC. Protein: CASSKFPYEQYF.

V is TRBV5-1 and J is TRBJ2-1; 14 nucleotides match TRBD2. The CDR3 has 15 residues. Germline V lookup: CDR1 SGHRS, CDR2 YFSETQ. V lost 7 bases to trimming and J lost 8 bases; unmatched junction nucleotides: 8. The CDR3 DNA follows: TGCGCCAGCGTACCCGGGACTAGCGGGAGACATGAGCAGTTCTTC. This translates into CASVPGTSGRHEQFF.

The CDR3 is CASSGAGAAGDTQYF. The CDR3 nucleotides are TGTGCCAGCTCCGGCGCAGGGGCCGCGGGAGATACGCAGTATTTT. This rearrangement joins TRBV18 to TRBJ2-3; perhaps TRBD1 as D (6 bases). Looked up from germline, CDR1 is KGHSH and CDR2 is LQKENI. V gave up 6 bases and J gave up 5 bases, with 18 bases separating them. The CDR3 has 15 amino acids.

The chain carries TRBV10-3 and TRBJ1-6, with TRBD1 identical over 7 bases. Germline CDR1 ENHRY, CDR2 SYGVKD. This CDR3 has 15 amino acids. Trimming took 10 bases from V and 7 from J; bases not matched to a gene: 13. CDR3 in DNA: TGTGCCACGGCGGATGGCCAGGGGGTAAATTCACCCCTCCACTTT. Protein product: CATADGQGVNSPLHF.

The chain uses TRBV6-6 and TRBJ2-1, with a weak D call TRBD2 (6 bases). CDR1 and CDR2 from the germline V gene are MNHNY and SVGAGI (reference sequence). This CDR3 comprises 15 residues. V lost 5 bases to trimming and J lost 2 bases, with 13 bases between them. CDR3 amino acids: CASSPPGEAYNEQFF. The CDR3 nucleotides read TGTGCCAGCAGTCCCCCCGGGGAGGCCTACAATGAGCAGTTCTTC.

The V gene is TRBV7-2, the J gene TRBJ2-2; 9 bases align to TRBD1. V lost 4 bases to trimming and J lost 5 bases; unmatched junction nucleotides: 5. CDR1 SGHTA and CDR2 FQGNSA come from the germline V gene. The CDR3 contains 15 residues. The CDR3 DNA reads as TGTGCCAGCAGCTCAATACAGGGGGCAACCGGGGAGCTGTTTTTT. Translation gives CASSSIQGATGELFF. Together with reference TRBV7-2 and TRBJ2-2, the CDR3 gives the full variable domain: GAGVSQSPSNKVTEKGKDVELRCDPISGHTALYWYRQSLGQGLEFLIYFQGNSAPDKSGLPSDRFSAERTGGSVSTLTIQRTQQEDSAVYLCASSSIQGATGELFFGEGSRLTVL.

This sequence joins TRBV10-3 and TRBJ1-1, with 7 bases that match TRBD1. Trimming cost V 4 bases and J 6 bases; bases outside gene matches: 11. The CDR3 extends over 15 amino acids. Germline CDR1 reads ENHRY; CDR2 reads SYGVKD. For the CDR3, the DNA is TGTGCCATCAGTGGAAAGACAGGGACCGACGCTGAAGCTTTCTTT. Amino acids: CAISGKTGTDAEAFF.

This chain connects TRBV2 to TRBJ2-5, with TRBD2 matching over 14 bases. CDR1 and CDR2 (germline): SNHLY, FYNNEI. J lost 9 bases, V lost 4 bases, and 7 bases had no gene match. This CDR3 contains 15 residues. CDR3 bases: TGTGCCAGCAGTGGACTAGCGGGAGGGGCTGGGGCCCAGTACTTC. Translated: CASSGLAGGAGAQYF.

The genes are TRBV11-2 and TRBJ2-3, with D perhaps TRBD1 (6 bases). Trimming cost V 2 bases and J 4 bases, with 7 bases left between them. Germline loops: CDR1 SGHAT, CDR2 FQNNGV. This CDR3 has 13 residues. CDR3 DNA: TGTGCCAGCAGCTTACCAGGGGCAGATACGCAGTATTTT. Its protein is CASSLPGADTQYF.

CDR3 loop: CASSQASGVREKLFF. Here the CDR3 DNA reads TGCGCCAGCAGCCAAGCATCCGGGGTCAGGGAAAAACTGTTTTTT. The chain recombines TRBV4-1 with TRBJ1-4, with unresolved D. V was pared by 1 base and J by 8 bases, with 14 bases between. Germline assignment: CDR1 MGHRA and CDR2 YSYEKL. This CDR3 is built from 15 residues.